A selection of T cell receptor beta chains follows, all from one sample in a study of T cell responses to AZD1222 COVID-19 vaccine. TCRdb's copy holds only in-frame clones and misses some; the assay was immunoSEQ multiplex PCR. The sample holds 70,000 to 90,000 clones, roughly nine tenths seen once. Sequences were derived from peripheral blood, sampled on day 0 of AZD1222 vaccination. The source of these receptors is an adult in good health. Each CDR3 is given with its conserved first and last residue.

len	j_gene	v_gene	CDR3aa
12	TRBJ1-1	TRBV30	CAWTGGSTEAFF
14	TRBJ1-5	TRBV27	CASSTGESNQPQHF
15	TRBJ2-3	TRBV24-1	CATSPRGAGTDTQYF
20	TRBJ1-5	TRBV6-2/TRBV6-3	CASSRTGLYVLGGSNQPQHF
15	TRBJ1-1	TRBV18	CASSPLMDRTDEAFF
13	TRBJ1-1	TRBV29-1	CSVDQGAYTEAFF
15	TRBJ2-7	TRBV11-2	CASSLVLDNSYEQYF
15	TRBJ2-4	TRBV29-1	CSVVRDPLAKNIQYF
13	TRBJ2-7	TRBV6-5	CASRQGRKYEQYF
15	TRBJ2-7	TRBV2	CASSSGLAGPYEQYF
15	TRBJ2-7	TRBV7-9	CASSLLQDPRHEQYF
15	TRBJ1-3	TRBV25-1	CASSGGPVSGNTIYF
13	TRBJ2-1	TRBV12-3/TRBV12-4	CASSLAGAGEQFF
16	TRBJ1-6	TRBV6-5	CASSSTTDRDGSPLHF
15	TRBJ1-4	TRBV6-5	CASSFRGLTNEKLFF
17	TRBJ2-5	TRBV9	CASSVAVAGGPQETQYF
16	TRBJ1-1	TRBV9	CASSPEGRGMNTEAFF
15	TRBJ1-2	TRBV6-6	CASSYSEGTNYGYTF
14	TRBJ2-7	TRBV9	CASSPTALVYEQYF
17	TRBJ2-7	TRBV3-1/TRBV3-2	CASSQDPWQGYTYERYF
11	TRBJ2-5	TRBV5-1	CASSLQETQYF
16	TRBJ2-7	TRBV5-1	CASSLAGGVRVYEQYF